These T cell receptor beta chains were read from a single sample in a study of T cells in localized non-small cell lung cancer. The data were produced by immunoSEQ multiplex PCR, yet TCRdb's version contains in-frame clones alone and is incomplete. The table shows 7,500 to 8,500 clones, with about 89% occurring only once. The sample here was peripheral blood, taken before any cancer treatment. These receptors were obtained from a male donor at least 60 years old with stage III lung adenocarcinoma. Each CDR3 is given with its conserved first and last residue. Fields, in order: clone size, V gene, J gene, D gene, CDR3 DNA, CDR3 protein. A D gene is named only where the DNA matches it firmly. Expanded clones get a size class; other rows say once, few or many, or leave the size out.

clone_size: few; v_call: TRBV6-4; j_call: TRBJ2-3; d_call: .; cdr3_nt: TGTGCCAGCAGTGAGTCGGCAGGGAGAGGTGGAGATACGCAGTATTTT; cdr3_aa: CASSESAGRGGDTQYF
clone_size: .; v_call: TRBV6-5; j_call: TRBJ1-4; d_call: .; cdr3_nt: TGTGCCAGCAGTTACTCCGGGAGACTCTCTAATGAAAAACTGTTTTTT; cdr3_aa: CASSYSGRLSNEKLFF
clone_size: .; v_call: TRBV30; j_call: TRBJ2-1; d_call: .; cdr3_nt: TGTGCCTGGAATCCTCTAGCGCAGTACAATGAGCAGTTCTTC; cdr3_aa: CAWNPLAQYNEQFF
clone_size: .; v_call: TRBV28; j_call: TRBJ2-1; d_call: .; cdr3_nt: TGTGCCAGCAGTTTTAATGAGCAGTTCTTC; cdr3_aa: CASSFNEQFF
clone_size: .; v_call: TRBV7-6; j_call: TRBJ2-7; d_call: TRBD1; cdr3_nt: TGTGCCAGCATGCGGGGCCAGGGGGCTTTCTACGAGCAGTACTTC; cdr3_aa: CASMRGQGAFYEQYF
clone_size: .; v_call: TRBV19; j_call: TRBJ1-5; d_call: TRBD1; cdr3_nt: TGTGCCAGTAGTACCCCTCCGGGACAGGGCGCCCATCAGCCCCAGCATTTT; cdr3_aa: CASSTPPGQGAHQPQHF
clone_size: .; v_call: TRBV19; j_call: TRBJ1-5; d_call: TRBD1; cdr3_nt: TGTGCCAGTACCCGGGACAGGGTGTGGAATCAGCCCCAGCATTTT; cdr3_aa: CASTRDRVWNQPQHF
clone_size: .; v_call: TRBV19; j_call: TRBJ2-7; d_call: TRBD2; cdr3_nt: TGTGCCAGTAGTATACTAGCGGGACCCTACGAGCAGTACTTC; cdr3_aa: CASSILAGPYEQYF
clone_size: .; v_call: TRBV18; j_call: TRBJ1-5; d_call: .; cdr3_nt: TGTGCCAGCTCACCACTTAGTAGCAATCAGCCCCAGCATTTT; cdr3_aa: CASSPLSSNQPQHF
clone_size: .; v_call: TRBV7-2; j_call: TRBJ1-2; d_call: TRBD1; cdr3_nt: TGTGCCAGCAGCCCACGGACAGGCGGGGGCTACACCTTC; cdr3_aa: CASSPRTGGGYTF
clone_size: .; v_call: TRBV27; j_call: TRBJ1-6; d_call: .; cdr3_nt: TGTGCCAGCAGCACAATCAGTCCCTGGGGGGGAATGGGTAATTCACCCCTCCACTTT; cdr3_aa: CASSTISPWGGMGNSPLHF
clone_size: .; v_call: TRBV5-1; j_call: TRBJ1-6; d_call: TRBD1; cdr3_nt: TGCGCCAGCAGCTTGGAGGGGGCTCGTAATTCACCCCTCCACTTT; cdr3_aa: CASSLEGARNSPLHF
clone_size: .; v_call: TRBV19; j_call: TRBJ1-1; d_call: .; cdr3_nt: TGTGCCAGTAGTCCCCGGGCAAATATGAACACTGAAGCTTTCTTT; cdr3_aa: CASSPRANMNTEAFF
clone_size: once; v_call: TRBV28; j_call: TRBJ2-5; d_call: .; cdr3_nt: TGTGCCAGCAGGATACAGCTCCAAGAGACCCAGTACTTC; cdr3_aa: CASRIQLQETQYF
clone_size: .; v_call: TRBV5-4; j_call: TRBJ1-6; d_call: TRBD1; cdr3_nt: TGTGCCAGTCAGGGGGGTTGGAATTCACCCCTCCACTTT; cdr3_aa: CASQGGWNSPLHF